This entry lists 10 T cell receptor beta chains sequenced from one sample in a study of blood T cells in healthy people across ages. The second PCR ran about 6 to 11 cycles with a sample-barcoded 5' primer and J-beta primers. In TCRdb, the 5' RACE reads were re-called with MiXCR into one record per CDR3 protein. The table shows about a million distinct CDR3 sequences, with approximately 49% occurring only once. The specimen was blood. All receptors derive from a man aged 25-40 years in good health.

This clonotype turned up a few times. The rearrangement joins TRBV4-1 to TRBJ2-7; D possibly matches TRBD1 or TRBD2 (5 bases each). The CDR3 covers 15 residues. The germline V and J ends were trimmed by 1 base and 0 bases, with 10 bases remaining between them. Per germline, CDR1 MGHRA and CDR2 YSYEKL. DNA for the CDR3: TGCGCCAGCAGCCAAGGGGACCGAAGCTCCTACGAGCAGTACTTC. This gives the protein CASSQGDRSSYEQYF.

This clonotype was observed at least ten times. The chain carries TRBV7-2 and TRBJ2-1, with 11 bases matching TRBD2. After removal of 1 base from V and 10 bases from J, the junction contained 9 bases not matched to a gene. Germline loops: CDR1 SGHTA, CDR2 FQGNSA. The CDR3 spans 16 residues. In DNA form, the CDR3 reads TGTGCCAGCAGCTTAGTGAGTCTAGCGGGGGGTCGAGAGCAGTTCTTC. Its protein is CASSLVSLAGGREQFF.

The chain is built from TRBV20-1 and TRBJ2-7; 11 bases align to TRBD2. CDR3 length: 16 amino acids. V lost 2 bases to trimming and J lost 1 base; unmatched junction nucleotides: 7. Germline CDR1 and CDR2: DFQATT and SNEGSKA (reference sequence). The chain's CDR3 is CSARSPPSGGSYEQYF. CDR3 bases: TGCAGTGCTAGATCCCCACCTAGCGGGGGGTCCTACGAGCAGTACTTC.

The chain recombines TRBV28 with TRBJ2-7; TRBD1 matches at 11 bases. The CDR3 runs to 15 residues. Germline loops: CDR1 MDHEN, CDR2 SYDVKM. V shed 2 bases and J 7 bases; nucleotides not matched to a gene: 7. The CDR3 region is CASSLPGQGVREQYF. The CDR3 bases are TGTGCCAGCAGTTTACCGGGACAGGGGGTCCGGGAGCAGTACTTC.

In this sample, this clonotype turned up a few times. The rearrangement uses TRBV7-8 and TRBJ2-1, with D unresolved. CDR3 size: 12 residues. The germline V gene has CDR1 SGHVS and CDR2 FQNEAQ. Trimming removed 7 bases from V and 7 bases from J, with 11 bases in between. CDR3 sequence: CASTWSSNEQFF. The CDR3 DNA follows: TGTGCCAGCACCTGGTCTTCTAATGAGCAGTTCTTC.

The genes are TRBV30 and TRBJ2-1; D might be TRBD2 (6 bases). This CDR3 region has 11 residues. V lost 1 base to trimming and J lost 10 bases, with 8 bases between them. The germline gives CDR1 GTSNPN, CDR2 SVGIG (reference sequence). CDR3 DNA: TGTGCCTGGAGTGCCGGGGGAGAGCAGTTCTTC. Translating it yields CAWSAGGEQFF.

The chain has TRBV2 and TRBJ2-7; D possibly corresponds to TRBD2 (5 bases). The germline gives CDR1 SNHLY, CDR2 FYNNEI. The CDR3 contains 14 residues. Trimming shortened V by 6 bases and J by 3 bases, and 15 bases separated the two germline ends. The CDR3 sequence: CASRMTHTSYEQYF. Here the CDR3 DNA reads TGTGCCAGCAGGATGACGCACACTAGCTACGAGCAGTACTTC. Combining the CDR3 with reference TRBV2 and TRBJ2-7 gives the whole variable domain EPEVTQTPSHQVTQMGQEVILRCVPISNHLYFYWYRQILGQKVEFLVSFYNNEISEKSEIFDDQFSVERPDGSNFTLKIRSTKLEDSAMYFCASRMTHTSYEQYFGPGTRLTVT.

The chain carries TRBV24-1 and TRBJ2-1; tentative D call: TRBD2 (6 bases). This CDR3 comprises 11 residues. The V and J ends lost 12 bases and 5 bases respectively, with 10 bases between them. CDR1 KGHDR and CDR2 SFDVKD come from the germline V gene. CDR3 region: CASGDHNEQFF. The CDR3 DNA sequence: TGTGCCTCGGGGGATCACAATGAGCAGTTCTTC.

This clonotype was seen only a few times. The chain has TRBV6-5 and TRBJ2-7; tentative D call: TRBD1 (6 bases). The CDR3 sequence is 15 residues long. Trimming shortened V by 6 bases and J by 3 bases, and 18 bases separated the two germline ends. Germline V CDR1 and CDR2: MNHEY, SVGAGI. As DNA, the CDR3 is TGTGCCAGCAGCCAAGAAGGGGACACGTACTACGAGCAGTACTTC. This translates into CASSQEGDTYYEQYF.

The J gene is TRBJ2-1, the V gene TRBV30; 9 bases are shared with TRBD2. This CDR3 spans 15 amino acids. With V trimmed by 0 bases and J by 3 bases, 3 bases remained unmatched. Germline V gene lookup returns CDR1 GTSNPN and CDR2 SVGIG (reference sequence). The CDR3 here is CAWSVLAGDYNEQFF. The CDR3 region has the DNA TGTGCCTGGAGTGTATTAGCGGGGGACTACAATGAGCAGTTCTTC.